This T cell receptor beta chain emerged from a study of shared clonotypes between healthy human individuals. Trimming shortened V by 2 bases and J by 1 base, and 9 bases separated the two germline ends. CDR3 length: 15 residues. Germline V gene data show CDR1 as LNHNV and CDR2 as YYDKDF (reference sequence). The sorted-subset replicate PCRs were given approximately 190 ng DNA, which is some 29,000 T cell genomes. Libraries were prepared by immunoSEQ multiplex PCR; TCRdb keeps only in-frame clonotypes and omits some of them. Among approximately 100,000 clones, around 64% were seen once, and the ten largest hold approximately 25%.

The clonotype originates from a woman in her thirties in good health. This chain joins TRBV15 and TRBJ1-5; D is unclear. Sequenced sample: memory CD8+ T cells sorted from blood. Subset defined: CD45RO+ cells pooled with CCR7-negative TemRA cells. The DNA for the CDR3 is TGTGCCACCAGCAGAAGACTGAGAAGCAATCAGCCCCAGCATTTT. It specifies CATSRRLRSNQPQHF.